This T cell receptor (beta chain) was recorded in a study of cytomegalovirus exposure and HLA in healthy donors. The primer mix had 60 Vbeta and 13 Jbeta primers. Repertoires were generated with immunoSEQ multiplex PCR, while TCRdb's copy carries only in-frame clones and drops some. This table holds around 99,000 clones, approximately 74% found once. Study conclusions and caveats: Productive rates of about 87% or about 30% were seen for most TCR beta V segments in an earlier analysis.

For this clone: Its specificity is unknown.

Germline lookup yields CDR1 ENHRY and CDR2 SYGVKD. Deletions cut 6 bases from V and 5 bases from J, with 22 bases between. The CDR3 loop spans 17 amino acids. The chain uses TRBV10-3 and TRBJ2-2; the D gene is possibly TRBD1 (6 bases). Material: PBMCs. This clonotype was obtained from a woman aged 40 to 50 in good health and CMV-seropositive. The DNA for the CDR3 is TGTGCCATCAGCTCATCTTTAGTGGGGGCCCTGACCGGGGAGCTGTTTTTT. Translated: CAISSSLVGALTGELFF.